This record looks at one T cell receptor (beta chain) sequence and its context. The antigen remains undetermined. One junction end does not reproduce the germline sequence, and a read error may be involved. The CDR3 is made up of 16 amino acids. CDR1 is MNHEY and CDR2 is SMNVEV in the germline V gene (reference sequence). The data originate from a study of blood T cells in healthy people across ages. The people who gave samples were healthy Caucasians from Russia, aged about 6 to 100. Study results and limitations: Researchers deemed the diversity estimates from one million T cells underestimates. Age advanced and TCR beta diversity per million T cells fell, roughly linearly.

Then a second PCR, running roughly 7 to 11 cycles, was carried out with a sample-barcoded 5' primer and a J-beta primer mix. Via MiXCR, TCRdb re-called the 5' RACE reads, giving one row per CDR3 protein. Of approximately 1.5 million distinct CDR3 sequences in the sample, roughly a third are singletons; the top ten hold 11%. V gene TRBV27 combines with J gene TRBJ1-2, with D possibly TRBD1 on 5 matching bases. This TCR was sampled from a woman aged 30 to 39 in good health. The sequencing sample was made of blood. CDR3 DNA: TGTGCCGGCAGTTTCATTACTCAGGGAGGTGCGTATGGCTACACCTTC. As protein: CAGSFITQGGAYGYTF.